This entry concerns a single TCR beta chain. What it binds is unknown. This entry belongs to a study of OX40 agonist ivuxolimab in advanced cancers. About the study: Ivuxolimab was administered intravenously to patients at 0.01 to 10 mg/kg every 2 weeks.

Study observations and caveats: Averaged across samples, CD8+ T cells carried more expanded clones than CD4+ did.

The V gene's germline CDR1 is MNHNY and CDR2 SVGAGI (reference sequence). The V end lost 1 base, the J end lost 4 bases, and 15 bases lay between the germline ends. CDR3 size: 16 residues. The table came from immunoSEQ multiplex PCR; TCRdb's copy has only in-frame clones and leaves some out. The sample has 60,000 to 75,000 clones, approximately 90% seen once; the top ten hold more than 14%. The sample in question was CD4+ or CD8+ T cells sorted from blood, obtained in a trial of the OX40 agonist ivuxolimab. The rearrangement joins TRBV6-6 to TRBJ2-3; possible D gene TRBD2, 5 bases. The clonotype comes from an adult with an advanced solid tumor such as melanoma, head and neck, liver or kidney cancer. The CDR3 DNA follows: TGTGCCAGCAGTTACTTCAGCGGAGGTTTAGCAGATACGCAGTATTTT. Its translation is CASSYFSGGLADTQYF.